These 14 T cell receptor beta chains originate from one sample sequenced in a study of regulatory T cells in long-lasting Graves disease. Combining iRepertoire HTBI primers with Arm-PCR of CDR3 regions, the authors built TCR beta libraries. TCRdb recomputed calls from the multiplex PCR reads with MiXCR, one row per CDR3 protein. This sample carries 350,000 to 500,000 distinct CDR3 sequences, 15% to 20% of them seen once, and the ten largest clones take about 10%. The time point here: newly diagnosed GD, antithyroid drugs for less than 3 months. RNA from PBMCs was the source of the TCR library. The sample also formed part of further work on T cells in Graves' hyperthyroidism and ophthalmopathy.

The material was peripheral blood mononuclear cells (PBMCs), obtained at new diagnosis, from a patient treated with antithyroid drugs. The receptor set was obtained from a young woman with Graves disease.

This clonotype was seen ten or more times. This chain links TRBV4-1 with TRBJ2-7; TRBD1 might be the D (6 bases). Trimming cost V 2 bases and J 0 bases, with 11 bases left between them. This CDR3 contains 15 residues. Germline CDR1 reads MGHRA; CDR2 reads YSYEKL. The CDR3 coding sequence is TGCGCCAGCAGCCAAACAGGGCCCAGCTCCTACGAGCAGTACTTC. It translates to CASSQTGPSSYEQYF.

This clonotype was observed at least ten times. The chain employs TRBV7-9 and TRBJ2-7; the D call may be TRBD1 or TRBD2 (6 bases each). This CDR3 comprises 16 residues. V lost 2 bases, J lost 2 bases, and 16 bases lay in between. CDR1 and CDR2 (germline): SEHNR, FQNEAQ (reference sequence). CDR3 nucleotides: TGTGCCAGCAGCTTATGGGGGGCCGAGTCCGCCTACGAGCAGTACTTC. This codes for CASSLWGAESAYEQYF.

This clonotype was found many times. This chain links TRBV7-9 with TRBJ2-1; D is uncertain. Germline V gene data show CDR1 as SEHNR and CDR2 as FQNEAQ (reference sequence). Trimming pared 1 base from V and 14 bases from J, leaving 18 bases between. The CDR3 is 14 residues long. The CDR3 reads CASSLDLTTPTEFF. Written as DNA, the CDR3 is TGTGCCAGCAGCTTAGACCTTACGACTCCGACGGAGTTCTTC.

This clonotype was seen many times. The rearrangement joins TRBV9 to TRBJ1-1; TRBD1 is a possible D gene (5 bases). V lost 0 bases, J lost 6 bases, and 12 bases lay in between. The CDR3 runs to 14 residues. Germline V lookup: CDR1 SGDLS, CDR2 YYNGEE. DNA of the CDR3: TGTGCCAGCAGCGTAGCTTTGGGGGTCGCTGAAGCTTTCTTT. Translating it yields CASSVALGVAEAFF.

This clonotype occurred many times. The genes are TRBV12-3 or TRBV12-4 and TRBJ2-5; 7 bases are a match to TRBD2. This CDR3 is 13 amino acids long. V lost 6 bases to trimming and J lost 5 bases; unmatched junction nucleotides: 6. The CDR3 spells CASRRLASETQYF. As DNA, the CDR3 is TGTGCCAGCAGACGACTAGCCTCGGAGACCCAGTACTTC.

Ten or more counts support this clonotype. The chain is built from TRBV12-3 or TRBV12-4 and TRBJ2-7, with 7 nucleotides matching TRBD1. The CDR3 runs 17 residues. V gave up 2 bases and J gave up 4 bases; unmatched junction bases: 14. The CDR3 here is CASSLSQTGRKHYEQYF. The CDR3, as DNA: TGTGCCAGCAGTTTAAGCCAGACAGGGAGAAAACATTACGAGCAGTACTTC.

This clonotype was detected ten times or more. This chain connects TRBV9 to TRBJ2-5; 10 nucleotides line up with TRBD2. Germline CDR1 reads SGDLS; CDR2 reads YYNGEE. J was trimmed by 5 bases and V by 3 bases; bases with no gene match: 4. The CDR3 has 14 residues. CDR3 loop: CASSGGLAMETQYF. In DNA, the CDR3 is TGTGCCAGCAGCGGGGGACTAGCGATGGAGACCCAGTACTTC.

This clonotype was seen many times. The genes are TRBV6-1 and TRBJ2-5, with 11 bases aligning to TRBD1. The ends lost 6 bases at V and 7 bases at J; junction bases unmatched: 7. This CDR3 comprises 14 residues. Germline CDR1 and CDR2: MNHNS and SASEGT. In nucleotides, the CDR3 is TGTGCCAGCAGACCGGGACAGGGGGTCCGGACCCAGTACTTC. This gives the protein CASRPGQGVRTQYF.

In this sample, this clonotype turned up many times. This CDR3 is CASSWADSNQPQHF. CDR3 in DNA: TGTGCCAGCTCATGGGCTGATAGCAATCAGCCCCAGCATTTT. The chain joins TRBV18 to TRBJ1-5; D gene uncertain. The CDR3 runs 14 residues. Trimming took off 5 bases at V and 0 bases at J, with 8 bases between the two ends. Germline V gene sequence: CDR1 KGHSH, CDR2 LQKENI.

The table lists this clonotype with many counts. V usage is TRBV28 and J usage is TRBJ2-3; TRBD2 matches at 16 bases. Germline CDR1 and CDR2: MDHEN and SYDVKM. The CDR3 is 17 amino acids. V was pared by 2 bases and J by 3 bases, with 2 bases of the junction left unmatched. CDR3 DNA sequence: TGTGCCAGCAGTTTAGGGACTAGCGGGAGGGTTACAGATACGCAGTATTTT. This sequence encodes CASSLGTSGRVTDTQYF.

This clonotype was found many times. The V call is TRBV20-1, the J call TRBJ2-1; D tentatively reads TRBD1 or TRBD2 (5 bases each). Germline V gene data show CDR1 as DFQATT and CDR2 as SNEGSKA (reference sequence). The CDR3 contains 14 residues. V lost 3 bases and J 6 bases, leaving 15 bases between the germline ends. In DNA, the CDR3 is TGCAGTGCTAGCCCCGGCTGGGGACGCAATGAGCAGTTCTTC. Its translation: CSASPGWGRNEQFF.

In this sample, this clonotype turned up many times. This chain links TRBV11-2 with TRBJ2-7; D not resolved. The CDR3 has 13 residues. V lost 2 bases to trimming and J lost 2 bases, with 7 bases between them. CDR1 and CDR2 (germline): SGHAT, FQNNGV. Written as DNA, the CDR3 is TGTGCCAGCAGCTTAACGGGCACCTACGAGCAGTACTTC. This codes for CASSLTGTYEQYF. The variable domain in full, with the rest retrieved from reference TRBV11-2 and TRBJ2-7, is EAGVAQSPRYKIIEKRQSVAFWCNPISGHATLYWYQQILGQGPKLLIQFQNNGVVDDSQLPKDRFSAERLKGVDSTLKIQPAKLEDSAVYLCASSLTGTYEQYFGPGTRLTVT.

This clonotype was observed a handful of times. The chain has TRBV6-1 and TRBJ1-5, with 9 bases matching TRBD1. V was clipped by 8 bases and J by 2 bases; unmatched bases: 7. Looked up from germline, CDR1 is MNHNS and CDR2 is SASEGT. The CDR3 is made up of 15 amino acids. CDR3 region: CASAQGAAGNQPQHF. In DNA form, the CDR3 reads TGTGCCAGCGCACAGGGGGCGGCGGGCAATCAGCCCCAGCATTTT.

The chain couples TRBV6-1 to TRBJ1-6; TRBD1 is a possible D gene (6 bases). V was trimmed by 7 bases and J by 9 bases, leaving 16 bases between them. Germline values: CDR1 MNHNS, CDR2 SASEGT. The CDR3 loop spans 14 amino acids. CDR3 region: CASTMTGRGSPLHF. The CDR3 nucleotides are TGTGCCAGCACCATGACAGGAAGAGGTTCACCCCTCCACTTT.